The 16 T cell receptor beta chains listed next were all sequenced from one sample in a study of cytomegalovirus exposure and HLA in healthy donors. The PCR made use of 60 Vbeta and 13 Jbeta primers. Assay: immunoSEQ multiplex PCR; the TCRdb copy retains only in-frame clones and omits some. The table shows roughly 200,000 clones, with approximately 70% occurring only once. The sequenced material came from PBMCs. The receptors stem from a man aged 40-49 years in good health and CMV-seropositive.

V and J are TRBV2 and TRBJ1-1, with a tentative D call TRBD1 (5 bases). The germline V gene has CDR1 SNHLY and CDR2 FYNNEI. This CDR3 comprises 14 residues. The V end was cut by 3 bases, the J end by 1 base, with 9 bases between. The CDR3 region is CASSDQGGNTEAFF. As DNA, the CDR3 is TGTGCCAGCAGTGATCAGGGTGGGAACACTGAAGCTTTCTTT. The entire variable domain, with the rest obtained from reference TRBV2 and TRBJ1-1, is as follows: EPEVTQTPSHQVTQMGQEVILRCVPISNHLYFYWYRQILGQKVEFLVSFYNNEISEKSEIFDDQFSVERPDGSNFTLKIRSTKLEDSAMYFCASSDQGGNTEAFFGQGTRLTVV.

The V gene is TRBV9, the J gene TRBJ2-2, with a possible D match to TRBD1 (5 bases). Trimming pared 4 bases from V and 3 bases from J, leaving 13 bases between. The germline V gene has CDR1 SGDLS and CDR2 YYNGEE. This CDR3 has 15 amino acids. The DNA of the CDR3 is TGTGCCAGCAGCCCCCAGCAGGGTTACACCGGGGAGCTGTTTTTT. Protein: CASSPQQGYTGELFF.

This clone was detected once. The chain uses TRBV2 and TRBJ1-2; no reliable D call. V was clipped by 7 bases and J by 4 bases, with 16 bases between them. The CDR3 contains 14 residues. CDR1 is SNHLY, CDR2 FYNNEI, per germline. CDR3 sequence (DNA): TGTGCCAGCAACGGGAGATCAGGAGGCTATGGCTACACCTTC. It translates to CASNGRSGGYGYTF.

V is TRBV7-2 and J is TRBJ2-3; 12 bases align to TRBD2. There are 19 residues in the CDR3. Germline CDR1 SGHTA, CDR2 FQGNSA. V was pared by 8 bases and J by 2 bases, with 17 bases of the junction left unmatched. CDR3 amino acids: CASWGLRTSGEGDTDTQYF. The CDR3, as DNA: TGTGCCAGCTGGGGGTTGCGGACTAGCGGGGAGGGGGACACAGATACGCAGTATTTT.

The V gene is TRBV6-1, the J gene TRBJ2-3; 7 bases map to TRBD2. Germline V gene lookup returns CDR1 MNHNS and CDR2 SASEGT. V was clipped by 8 bases and J by 2 bases; unmatched bases: 10. The CDR3 consists of 15 residues. The chain's CDR3 is CASGGDPTPTDTQYF. CDR3 bases: TGTGCCAGCGGGGGGGACCCGACCCCCACAGATACGCAGTATTTT.

V gene TRBV27 combines with J gene TRBJ2-1, with TRBD1 as a possible D gene (5 bases). V was trimmed by 5 bases and J by 7 bases, leaving 21 bases between them. Germline assignment: CDR1 MNHEY and CDR2 SMNVEV (reference sequence). The CDR3 extends over 16 amino acids. The CDR3 spells CASSLLGAGPRNEQFF. The CDR3 DNA reads as TGTGCCAGCAGTCTCCTAGGGGCAGGCCCTCGTAATGAGCAGTTCTTC.

The chain recombines TRBV7-2 with TRBJ1-5; D possibly corresponds to TRBD1 (5 bases). V gave up 5 bases and J gave up 5 bases, with 13 bases separating them. This CDR3 has 14 residues. CDR1 is SGHTA, CDR2 FQGNSA, per germline. CDR3 nucleotides: TGTGCCAGCAGCCTGGGACGGGGGGATCAGCCCCAGCATTTT. Residues: CASSLGRGDQPQHF.

This clone was counted a single time. This rearrangement joins TRBV7-3 to TRBJ1-1; 7 positions agree with TRBD1. V shed 5 bases and J 11 bases; nucleotides not matched to a gene: 14. The CDR3 loop spans 14 amino acids. Germline CDR1 is SGHTA and CDR2 is FQGTGA. CDR3 sequence (DNA): TGTGCCAGCAGCCCAAGGACAACAGGGGATATGGCTTTCTTT. This sequence encodes CASSPRTTGDMAFF.

This clone was observed a few times. The V call is TRBV5-1, the J call TRBJ2-3; TRBD2 matches 12 bases. Germline CDR1 and CDR2: SGHRS and YFSETQ. The V and J ends lost 4 bases and 2 bases, in that order; junction bases with no gene match: 8. This CDR3 spans 17 amino acids. CDR3 coding DNA: TGCGCCAGCAGCCAACTACTAGCGGGGGGAGACACAGATACGCAGTATTTT. This codes for CASSQLLAGGDTDTQYF.

This rearrangement joins TRBV4-1 to TRBJ2-4; TRBD2 matches at 10 bases. The V gene end was trimmed by 0 bases and the J gene end by 4 bases; junction bases not matched to a gene: 0. Germline V lookup: CDR1 MGHRA, CDR2 YSYEKL. This CDR3 contains 15 residues. CDR3 in DNA: TGCGCCAGCAGCCAAGATAGCGGGGGGAAAAACATTCAGTACTTC. Its protein is CASSQDSGGKNIQYF.

The genes are TRBV19 and TRBJ1-2, with TRBD1 matching 8 bases. Germline assignment: CDR1 LNHDA and CDR2 SQIVND (reference sequence). With V trimmed by 1 base and J by 4 bases, 8 bases remained unmatched. This CDR3 is built from 16 residues. As DNA, the CDR3 is TGTGCCAGTAGTATAGGAGAGTTGGGACAGGCCTATGGCTACACCTTC. It yields the protein CASSIGELGQAYGYTF.

This clone was seen only a few times. J is TRBJ2-7 and V is TRBV28, with TRBD1 matching 8 bases. In germline, CDR1 is MDHEN, CDR2 SYDVKM. This CDR3 is built from 16 residues. V shed 2 bases, J shed 0 bases, and the junction held 6 bases outside the gene matches. CDR3 coding DNA: TGTGCCAGCAGTTTACTAACAGGGGGATTCTCCTACGAGCAGTACTTC. This encodes CASSLLTGGFSYEQYF.

This sequence joins TRBV12-1 and TRBJ2-5; TRBD1, the table's D call, was not compared with the DNA. TRBV12-1 is tagged as a pseudogene. The CDR3 runs to 14 residues. CDR3: CASSCQQGAETQYF. The CDR3, as DNA: TGTGCCAGCAGCTGCCAACAGGGTGCAGAGACCCAGTACTTC.

This sequence joins TRBV2 and TRBJ1-1; 8 nucleotides agree with TRBD1. The CDR3 contains 14 residues. CDR1 and CDR2 from the germline V gene are SNHLY and FYNNEI. V lost 7 bases to trimming and J lost 10 bases; unmatched junction nucleotides: 14. The CDR3 spells CASTPTGVGERAFF. DNA of the CDR3: TGTGCCAGCACCCCGACAGGGGTCGGTGAAAGAGCTTTCTTT.

V usage is TRBV29-1 and J usage is TRBJ2-7; 9 positions agree with TRBD1. Germline-derived CDR1 and CDR2 are SQVTM and ANQGSEA. The CDR3 is 13 amino acids. The trim removed 7 bases at V and 5 bases at J, leaving 9 bases unmatched. Here the CDR3 DNA reads TGCAGCGCCCAGAGGACAGGGGCCGACGAGCAGTACTTC. This translates into CSAQRTGADEQYF.

V is TRBV6-1 and J is TRBJ2-5; 8 positions match TRBD1. TRBJ2-7 matches the DNA end more closely, so the J call is doubtful. The length of the CDR3 is 15 residues. CDR1 MNHNS and CDR2 SASEGT come from the germline V gene. CDR3 in amino acids: CASSEFPGGWNEQYF. In nucleotides, the CDR3 is TGTGCCAGCAGTGAATTCCCAGGGGGCTGGAACGAGCAGTACTTC.